This is a list of T cell receptor beta chains from one sample in a study of chemoradiotherapy in HPV16-positive cancers. Assay used: immunoSEQ multiplex PCR; TCRdb lists only in-frame clones, some missing. The sample shows under 35,000 clones, 70% to 90% of them seen only once. Material: blood, obtained from a patient who underwent chemoradiotherapy. The receptors were gathered from a human donor with HPV-associated anogenital cancer. The CDR3 runs from the conserved cysteine through the conserved F or W. D genes are given only for firm matches. The size entry is marked missing in some rows and otherwise reads once, few, many or a size class.

J gene: TRBJ1-3
D gene: -
V gene: TRBV6-1
clone size: -
CDR3 DNA: TGTGCCAGCAGTGAAGCGTGGGGAAGAGGAAACACCATATATTTT
CDR3 protein: CASSEAWGRGNTIYF

J gene: TRBJ2-7
D gene: TRBD1
V gene: TRBV5-1
clone size: -
CDR3 DNA: TGCGCCAGCAAGGGACAGGGCAATTACGAGCAGTACTTC
CDR3 protein: CASKGQGNYEQYF

J gene: TRBJ2-3
D gene: TRBD1
V gene: TRBV11-3
clone size: -
CDR3 DNA: TGTGCCAGCAGCTTATCAGGGGGCGATACGCAGTATTTT
CDR3 protein: CASSLSGGDTQYF

J gene: TRBJ1-4
D gene: -
V gene: TRBV19
clone size: -
CDR3 DNA: TGTGCCAGTCTCCGGGTTGGGGCTACGGAAAAACTGTTTTTT
CDR3 protein: CASLRVGATEKLFF

J gene: TRBJ1-3
D gene: -
V gene: TRBV2
clone size: -
CDR3 DNA: TGTGCCAGCAGTCGAAATCAGGGCCCTGGAAACACCATATATTTT
CDR3 protein: CASSRNQGPGNTIYF

J gene: TRBJ2-7
D gene: TRBD1
V gene: TRBV6-6
clone size: -
CDR3 DNA: TGTGCCAGCAGTAGTACCGGGACAGGGACATACGAGCAGTACTTC
CDR3 protein: CASSSTGTGTYEQYF

J gene: TRBJ1-5
D gene: TRBD1
V gene: TRBV5-1
clone size: -
CDR3 DNA: TGCGCCAGCAGCTTGGGACAGGGGGACAATCAGCCCCAGCATTTT
CDR3 protein: CASSLGQGDNQPQHF

J gene: TRBJ2-2
D gene: TRBD1
V gene: TRBV9
clone size: once
CDR3 DNA: TGTGCCAGCAGCCCTTCGACAGGGGGCCTAACCGGGGAGCTGTTTTTT
CDR3 protein: CASSPSTGGLTGELFF

J gene: TRBJ2-3
D gene: TRBD2
V gene: TRBV5-6
clone size: -
CDR3 DNA: TGTGCCAGCAGCCAATTATTGGGAGTAGCGGGATCGGGAGATACGCAGTATTTT
CDR3 protein: CASSQLLGVAGSGDTQYF

J gene: TRBJ1-2
D gene: -
V gene: TRBV6-1
clone size: -
CDR3 DNA: TGTGCCAGCAGTGAAGCCGGGATAAGGTATGGCTACACCTTC
CDR3 protein: CASSEAGIRYGYTF

J gene: TRBJ2-3
D gene: TRBD1
V gene: TRBV5-4
clone size: -
CDR3 DNA: TGTGCCAGCAGCAGAAAGACAGGGGGAGAGGCAGATACGCAGTATTTT
CDR3 protein: CASSRKTGGEADTQYF

J gene: TRBJ1-1
D gene: TRBD1
V gene: TRBV19
clone size: -
CDR3 DNA: TGTGCCAGTAGTATAGGACAGGGCCCGAACACTGAAGCTTTCTTT
CDR3 protein: CASSIGQGPNTEAFF

J gene: TRBJ1-2
D gene: -
V gene: TRBV5-6
clone size: -
CDR3 DNA: TGTGCCAGCAGCATAATACCGGGACTTTCGGGCTATGGCTACACCTTC
CDR3 protein: CASSIIPGLSGYGYTF

J gene: TRBJ1-2
D gene: -
V gene: TRBV6-1
clone size: -
CDR3 DNA: TGTGCCAGCAGTGAGGGGTTAGGGTATGGCTACACCTTC
CDR3 protein: CASSEGLGYGYTF

J gene: TRBJ1-1
D gene: -
V gene: TRBV6-5
clone size: -
CDR3 DNA: TGTGCCAGCAGTTGGTCAGCAACCAAGAACACTGAAGCTTTCTTT
CDR3 protein: CASSWSATKNTEAFF

J gene: TRBJ2-6
D gene: -
V gene: TRBV5-1
clone size: -
CDR3 DNA: TGCGCCAGCAGCTTACCGACAGGCTCTGGGGCCAACGTCCTGACTTTC
CDR3 protein: CASSLPTGSGANVLTF

J gene: TRBJ1-2
D gene: -
V gene: TRBV11-2
clone size: -
CDR3 DNA: TGTGCCAGCAGCCCCCTAGGGGGGGCCTATGGCTACACCTTC
CDR3 protein: CASSPLGGAYGYTF

J gene: TRBJ1-1
D gene: -
V gene: TRBV6-1
clone size: -
CDR3 DNA: TGTGCCAGCAGTGAAGGAGGGCGGCCTGAAGCTTTCTTT
CDR3 protein: CASSEGGRPEAFF

J gene: TRBJ1-4
D gene: -
V gene: TRBV7-9
clone size: -
CDR3 DNA: TGTGCCAGCAGCTTAGGTAAACAGCTCGTGGGTGAAAAACTGTTTTTT
CDR3 protein: CASSLGKQLVGEKLFF

J gene: TRBJ2-3
D gene: -
V gene: TRBV5-1
clone size: -
CDR3 DNA: TGCGCCAGCAGCTTGTCGTCTATGACAGTAACCCTCCCCCCCAGCACAGATACGCAGTATTTT
CDR3 protein: CASSLSSMTVTLPPSTDTQYF

J gene: TRBJ2-7
D gene: TRBD1
V gene: TRBV30
clone size: -
CDR3 DNA: TGTGCCTGGAGTGGGACAGGGAGATACGAGCAGTACTTC
CDR3 protein: CAWSGTGRYEQYF

J gene: TRBJ2-3
D gene: -
V gene: TRBV7-6
clone size: -
CDR3 DNA: TGTGCCAGCAGCTTAGTCCGTGGTGGCACAGATACGCAGTATTTT
CDR3 protein: CASSLVRGGTDTQYF

J gene: TRBJ2-1
D gene: TRBD2
V gene: TRBV11-1
clone size: -
CDR3 DNA: TGTGCCAGCAGCTCTAATGGACTAGCGAGCTCCTACAATGAGCAGTTCTTC
CDR3 protein: CASSSNGLASSYNEQFF

J gene: TRBJ1-5
D gene: TRBD1
V gene: TRBV27
clone size: -
CDR3 DNA: TGTGCCAGCAGTCGACAGGGGGCTCCCAATCAGCCCCAGCATTTT
CDR3 protein: CASSRQGAPNQPQHF

J gene: TRBJ2-3
D gene: TRBD2
V gene: TRBV10-3
clone size: few
CDR3 DNA: TGTGCCATCAGTGACCCCTTGGGGGGAGGGGTGGATACGCAGTATTTT
CDR3 protein: CAISDPLGGGVDTQYF

J gene: TRBJ1-1
D gene: -
V gene: TRBV2
clone size: few
CDR3 DNA: TGTGCCAGCAGTCTCGGACTGATGAACACTGAAGCTTTCTTT
CDR3 protein: CASSLGLMNTEAFF

J gene: TRBJ1-5
D gene: -
V gene: TRBV28
clone size: -
CDR3 DNA: TGTGCCAGCAGTTTACTAAGTGGGGGGCCGGGTCAGCCCCAGCATTTT
CDR3 protein: CASSLLSGGPGQPQHF

J gene: TRBJ1-2
D gene: -
V gene: TRBV11-2
clone size: -
CDR3 DNA: TGTGCCAGCAGCTTAGAGGGTTTGGGGAGCAGCAAAAACTATGGCTACACCTTC
CDR3 protein: CASSLEGLGSSKNYGYTF

J gene: TRBJ2-5
D gene: TRBD1
V gene: TRBV5-1
clone size: -
CDR3 DNA: TGCGCCAGCAGCTTGGGAACAGGGGAAGAGACCCAGTACTTC
CDR3 protein: CASSLGTGEETQYF

J gene: TRBJ2-2
D gene: -
V gene: TRBV7-2
clone size: -
CDR3 DNA: TGTGCCAGCAGCTTAGGGGCCCACACCGGGGAGCTGTTTTTT
CDR3 protein: CASSLGAHTGELFF

J gene: TRBJ2-2
D gene: -
V gene: TRBV19
clone size: -
CDR3 DNA: TGTGCCAGTAGTATGTTAGGGACCAGGGCCGGGGAGCTGTTTTTT
CDR3 protein: CASSMLGTRAGELFF

J gene: TRBJ2-1
D gene: TRBD2
V gene: TRBV11-2
clone size: -
CDR3 DNA: TGTGCCAGCAGCTTGCTAGCGGGGGCCCTAAATGAGCAGTTCTTC
CDR3 protein: CASSLLAGALNEQFF

J gene: TRBJ2-3
D gene: -
V gene: TRBV5-6
clone size: -
CDR3 DNA: TGTGCCAGCAGCTCTACAGGGGAGGGGGATACGCAGTATTTT
CDR3 protein: CASSSTGEGDTQYF

J gene: TRBJ2-3
D gene: -
V gene: TRBV25-1
clone size: -
CDR3 DNA: TGTGCCAGCAGTGGCAAACTGTCAACAGATACGCAGTATTTT
CDR3 protein: CASSGKLSTDTQYF

J gene: TRBJ1-6
D gene: -
V gene: TRBV19
clone size: -
CDR3 DNA: TGTGCCAGTAGTGCCGAACCAGGGGCACCCCTCCACTTT
CDR3 protein: CASSAEPGAPLHF

J gene: TRBJ2-7
D gene: TRBD2
V gene: TRBV2
clone size: -
CDR3 DNA: TGTGCCGGAACCGGAACTAGCGGGAGTTACGAGCAGTACTTC
CDR3 protein: CAGTGTSGSYEQYF